One and the same sample provided the 10 T cell receptor beta chains below, sequenced in a study of T cells in Graves' hyperthyroidism and ophthalmopathy. RNA transcripts provided the source from which TCR beta CDR3 regions were amplified. A first-round RT-PCR of the TCR CDR3 used the HTBI primer set. TCRdb recomputed calls from the multiplex PCR reads with MiXCR, one row per CDR3 protein. The sample lists hundreds of thousands of distinct CDR3 sequences, approximately 24% occurring once. Sequenced: blood. These receptor sequences come from a woman aged 30 to 39 with Graves' ophthalmopathy.

In its sample, this clonotype was seen many times. The gene calls are TRBV15 and TRBJ1-1; possible D gene TRBD1, 5 bases. The V end lost 0 bases, the J end lost 4 bases, and 9 bases lay between the germline ends. Germline V lookup: CDR1 LNHNV, CDR2 YYDKDF (reference sequence). This CDR3 is 14 amino acids long. Written as DNA, the CDR3 is TGTGCCACCAGCAGAGATCTGGGGACCACTGAAGCTTTCTTT. As protein: CATSRDLGTTEAFF. Filled out from reference TRBV15 and TRBJ1-1, the complete variable domain reads DAMVIQNPRYQVTQFGKPVTLSCSQTLNHNVMYWYQQKSSQAPKLLFHYYDKDFNNEADTPDNFQSRRPNTSFCFLDIRSPGLGDTAMYLCATSRDLGTTEAFFGQGTRLTVV.

The rearrangement uses TRBV12-3 or TRBV12-4 and TRBJ1-2; 9 nucleotides match TRBD1. This CDR3 is 16 amino acids long. The junction had 12 bases not matched to a gene; V was cut back by 3 bases and J by 7 bases. DNA for the CDR3: TGTGCCAGCAGTTTTAGAAGGCGGGACAGGGTACTTGGCTACACCTTC. Its protein product is CASSFRRRDRVLGYTF.

In this sample, this clonotype turned up many times. This chain uses TRBV5-1 with TRBJ1-5; 9 bases are a match to TRBD1. The CDR3 consists of 14 residues. The ends lost 4 bases at V and 6 bases at J; junction bases unmatched: 5. Germline-derived CDR1 and CDR2 are SGHRS and YFSETQ. CDR3 amino acids: CASSRGTGSQPQHF. The DNA of the CDR3 is TGCGCCAGCAGCCGAGGGACAGGGAGTCAGCCCCAGCATTTT.

This clonotype was detected many times. This chain joins TRBV19 and TRBJ2-4; D not certain. The CDR3 length is 11 residues. Germline V gene data show CDR1 as LNHDA and CDR2 as SQIVND (reference sequence). V lost 5 bases, J lost 6 bases, and 5 bases lay in between. The CDR3 reads CASSVGNIQYF. CDR3 DNA sequence: TGTGCCAGTAGTGTGGGAAACATTCAGTACTTC.

This clonotype appeared many times. The genes are TRBV10-3 and TRBJ1-2; D perhaps matches TRBD1 (5 bases). The CDR3 has 15 residues. CDR1 and CDR2 (germline): ENHRY, SYGVKD. The germline V and J ends were trimmed by 0 bases and 8 bases, with 16 bases remaining between them. The CDR3 sequence is CAISESQGEGRGYTF. DNA for the CDR3: TGTGCCATCAGTGAGTCGCAAGGTGAGGGACGCGGCTACACCTTC.

The chain has TRBV6-2 or TRBV6-3 and TRBJ2-1; 7 nucleotides match TRBD1. The junction had 3 bases not matched to a gene; V was cut back by 2 bases and J by 5 bases. Per germline, CDR1 MNHEY and CDR2 SVGEGT. The CDR3 runs 14 residues. CDR3 in DNA: TGTGCCAGCAGTTACCCTACAGGGGACAATGAGCAGTTCTTC. Its protein product is CASSYPTGDNEQFF.

The chain employs TRBV29-1 and TRBJ2-6; 8 nucleotides line up with TRBD1. J was trimmed by 4 bases and V by 6 bases; bases with no gene match: 5. Per the germline V gene, CDR1 is SQVTM and CDR2 is ANQGSEA. The CDR3 covers 14 residues. The CDR3 bases are TGCAGCGTCCGGACAGGGCGGGGGGCCAACGTCCTGACTTTC. Translated, it gives CSVRTGRGANVLTF.

This clonotype was picked up many times. The V call is TRBV28, the J call TRBJ2-7; D is undetermined. This CDR3 is built from 12 residues. V was shortened by 3 bases and J by 3 bases, with 6 bases between the two germline ends. The V gene's germline CDR1 is MDHEN and CDR2 SYDVKM. The CDR3 protein is CASSFESYEQYF. The CDR3, as DNA: TGTGCCAGCAGTTTTGAGAGCTACGAGCAGTACTTC.

This clonotype was counted many times. The gene calls are TRBV6-5 and TRBJ1-2; 9 bases line up with TRBD1. This CDR3 region has 13 residues. Germline lookup yields CDR1 MNHEY and CDR2 SVGAGI. With 8 bases clipped from V and 8 bases from J, the junction kept 9 bases outside the gene matches. In nucleotides, the CDR3 is TGTGCCAGCTTTAGGGACAGGGCAGAAGGCTACACCTTC. It yields the protein CASFRDRAEGYTF.

This clonotype was found many times. This chain uses TRBV7-9 with TRBJ2-4; no definite D call. Deletions cut 2 bases from V and 7 bases from J, with 9 bases between. This CDR3 is 13 amino acids long. Germline CDR1 and CDR2: SEHNR and FQNEAQ (reference sequence). The CDR3 region is CASSLPGSNIQYF. The CDR3 bases are TGTGCCAGCAGCTTACCGGGCAGTAACATTCAGTACTTC. Based on the CDR3 plus reference TRBV7-9 and TRBJ2-4, the full variable domain is DTGVSQNPRHKITKRGQNVTFRCDPISEHNRLYWYRQTLGQGPEFLTYFQNEAQLEKSRLLSDRFSAERPKGSFSTLEIQRTEQGDSAMYLCASSLPGSNIQYFGAGTRLSVL.